Listed here are 23 T cell receptor beta chains from one sample, sequenced in a study of shared clonotypes between healthy human individuals. Using immunoSEQ multiplex PCR, the repertoire was profiled, and TCRdb retains in-frame clones only, with some absent. The table includes about 980,000 clones, 76% detected once. The sample comprised memory CD4+ T cells sorted from blood. As for subset: CD45RA-negative fraction. Source of these receptors: a man younger than 35 in good health.

The CDR3 reads CASSSLARYTDTQYF. In nucleotides, the CDR3 is TGTGCCAGCAGCTCACTAGCGCGATACACAGATACGCAGTATTTT. The chain combines TRBV5-6 with TRBJ2-3; 7 bases are a match to TRBD2. CDR1 is SGHDT, CDR2 YYEEEE, per germline. This CDR3 is built from 15 residues. Trimming cost V 3 bases and J 2 bases; bases outside gene matches: 6.

The chain recombines TRBV9 with TRBJ2-3; TRBD2 matches 9 bases. The CDR3 extends over 16 amino acids. Germline values: CDR1 SGDLS, CDR2 YYNGEE. V was pared by 4 bases and J by 5 bases, with 11 bases of the junction left unmatched. This CDR3 reads CASSPPGGGAEDTQYF. DNA for the CDR3: TGTGCCAGCAGCCCGCCCGGCGGGGGGGCAGAAGATACGCAGTATTTT. The full variable domain, rest sourced from reference TRBV9 and TRBJ2-3, is DSGVTQTPKHLITATGQRVTLRCSPRSGDLSVYWYQQSLDQGLQFLIQYYNGEERAKGNILERFSAQQFPDLHSELNLSSLELGDSALYFCASSPPGGGAEDTQYFGPGTRLTVL.

The chain has TRBV30 and TRBJ2-2, with D unresolved. Trimming removed 4 bases at V and 5 bases at J, with 14 bases between. This CDR3 is 14 amino acids long. CDR1 and CDR2 (germline): GTSNPN, SVGIG (reference sequence). The CDR3 DNA sequence: TGTGCCTGGAAGGTGACCGACGGGACCGGGGAGCTGTTTTTT. Its translation is CAWKVTDGTGELFF.

As concerns this clone: The same CDR3 arises from other DNA sequences in this sample as well. The chain combines TRBV5-1 with TRBJ1-2; 7 bases are shared with TRBD1. The CDR3 loop spans 15 amino acids. From germline, CDR1 is SGHRS and CDR2 YFSETQ. V was pared by 0 bases and J by 0 bases, with 2 bases of the junction left unmatched. The CDR3 nucleotides are TGCGCCAGCAGCTTGGGACAGGGCTCTAACTATGGCTACACCTTC. Encoded protein: CASSLGQGSNYGYTF.

The CDR3 here is CASSIGEVNTGELFF. In DNA, the CDR3 is TGTGCCAGTAGTATAGGGGAGGTAAACACCGGGGAGCTGTTTTTT. V gene TRBV19 combines with J gene TRBJ2-2, with TRBD2 as a possible D gene (6 bases). Between the trimmed V and J ends, which lost 1 base and 2 bases, there was a span of 8 bases. This CDR3 comprises 15 residues. CDR1 and CDR2 from the germline V gene are LNHDA and SQIVND (reference sequence).

This clone has only a few counts. The chain carries TRBV30 and TRBJ1-1, with D perhaps matching TRBD1 (5 bases). Germline CDR1 and CDR2: GTSNPN and SVGIG (reference sequence). V was clipped by 3 bases and J by 6 bases, with 11 bases between them. The CDR3 runs to 12 residues. The chain's CDR3 is CAWRRRVAEAFF. The CDR3 DNA reads TGTGCCTGGAGGCGCAGGGTCGCTGAAGCTTTCTTT.

This chain connects TRBV23-1 to TRBJ2-7; 10 bases line up with TRBD1. TRBV23-1 is an open reading frame, and its role is uncertain. The CDR3 sequence is 13 residues long. V shed 4 bases and J 6 bases; nucleotides not matched to a gene: 3. CDR3 protein: CASSLGQGFEQYF. The CDR3 nucleotides are TGCGCCAGCAGTCTGGGACAGGGGTTCGAGCAGTACTTC.

V gene TRBV29-1 combines with J gene TRBJ2-2, with D possibly being TRBD1 or TRBD2 (6 bases each). CDR1 SQVTM and CDR2 ANQGSEA come from the germline V gene. The CDR3 extends over 14 amino acids. The V and J ends lost 3 bases and 6 bases respectively, with 14 bases between them. This chain's CDR3 is CSVEGPGAAGELFF. The DNA of the CDR3 is TGCAGCGTTGAGGGGCCGGGGGCAGCCGGGGAGCTGTTTTTT.

This chain joins TRBV28 and TRBJ1-2; 9 bases match TRBD1. J was trimmed by 5 bases and V by 2 bases; bases with no gene match: 3. The CDR3 has 14 amino acids. Germline loops: CDR1 MDHEN, CDR2 SYDVKM. CDR3 nucleotide sequence: TGTGCCAGCAGTTTAGTACAGGGGGCGTATGGCTACACCTTC. As protein: CASSLVQGAYGYTF.

In its sample, this clone was seen a few times. This chain links TRBV2 with TRBJ1-5; D not resolved. From germline, CDR1 is SNHLY and CDR2 FYNNEI. The CDR3 runs 14 residues. V lost 2 bases and J lost 2, with 7 bases in between. CDR3 sequence reads: CASSELDRNQPQHF. CDR3 nucleotide sequence: TGTGCCAGCAGTGAATTAGACCGCAATCAGCCCCAGCATTTT.

This sequence joins TRBV7-9 and TRBJ2-7; D may correspond to TRBD1 or TRBD2 (5 bases each). CDR1 and CDR2 from the germline V gene are SEHNR and FQNEAQ (reference sequence). Trimming took 5 bases from V and 5 from J, leaving 19 bases between them. The CDR3 length is 15 residues. The CDR3 nucleotides are TGTGCCAGCAGCCTGGGACCTCCCCTGGGCGACGAGCAGTACTTC. It translates to CASSLGPPLGDEQYF.

This clone was detected a few times. The genes are TRBV10-3 and TRBJ1-4; possible D gene TRBD1, 5 bases. The germline gives CDR1 ENHRY, CDR2 SYGVKD. The CDR3 length is 12 residues. The V and J ends lost 1 base and 8 bases respectively, with 5 bases between them. The CDR3 sequence: CAISEWGEKLFF. In nucleotides, the CDR3 is TGTGCCATCAGTGAGTGGGGGGAAAAACTGTTTTTT.

The chain has TRBV5-1 and TRBJ2-1, with no clear D. This CDR3 is built from 16 residues. Deletions cut 0 bases from V and 4 bases from J, with 14 bases between. CDR1 is SGHRS, CDR2 YFSETQ, per germline. The CDR3 region is CASSLEGRIFYNEQFF. The CDR3 DNA follows: TGCGCCAGCAGCTTGGAGGGCAGAATCTTTTACAATGAGCAGTTCTTC.

The chain links TRBV11-1 to TRBJ2-7; 10 bases align to TRBD1. The CDR3 loop spans 15 amino acids. The junction had 6 bases not matched to a gene; V was cut back by 5 bases and J by 2 bases. Germline CDR1 and CDR2: SGHAT and FQDESV (reference sequence). CDR3 loop: CASSKDRGYTYEQYF. Here the CDR3 DNA reads TGTGCCAGCAGCAAGGACAGGGGGTACACCTACGAGCAGTACTTC.

The chain couples TRBV28 to TRBJ1-6, with D maybe TRBD1 (6 bases). Trimming removed 7 bases from V and 7 bases from J, with 17 bases in between. The CDR3 has 15 amino acids. The germline V gene encodes CDR1 MDHEN and CDR2 SYDVKM. The CDR3 coding sequence is TGTGCCAGCATACCCCCGACAGGCCCCAATTCACCCCTCCACTTT. Amino acids: CASIPPTGPNSPLHF. Full variable domain (remainder filled in from reference TRBV28 and TRBJ1-6): DVKVTQSSRYLVKRTGEKVFLECVQDMDHENMFWYRQDPGLGLRLIYFSYDVKMKEKGDIPEGYSVSREKKERFSLILESASTNQTSMYLCASIPPTGPNSPLHFGNGTRLTVT.

The chain joins TRBV5-5 to TRBJ2-7; a possible D gene is TRBD2 (5 bases). The V and J ends lost 3 bases and 2 bases respectively, with 9 bases between them. CDR3 size: 13 residues. Germline CDR1 and CDR2: SGHKS and YYEKEE (reference sequence). The CDR3: CASSSGNTYEQYF. The CDR3 DNA reads TGTGCCAGCAGCTCCGGGAACACCTACGAGCAGTACTTC.

This clone was recorded a few times. V usage is TRBV2 and J usage is TRBJ1-5; D unclear. V lost 3 bases and J 2 bases, leaving 8 bases between the germline ends. Germline V gene lookup returns CDR1 SNHLY and CDR2 FYNNEI. The CDR3 contains 14 residues. The CDR3 coding sequence is TGTGCCAGCAGTGAGTACGAGGGCAATCAGCCCCAGCATTTT. As protein: CASSEYEGNQPQHF.

The table lists this clone with many counts. The CDR3 nucleotides read TGCGCCAGCAGCCTCTCTCTGACCACAGGGCTTGGGGAGACCCAGTACTTC. This codes for CASSLSLTTGLGETQYF. The chain has TRBV4-1 and TRBJ2-5; maybe TRBD1 (6 bases). Trimming removed 4 bases at V and 5 bases at J, with 23 bases between. Germline V gives CDR1 MGHRA, CDR2 YSYEKL. CDR3 size: 17 residues.

This clone was seen at least ten times. This sequence joins TRBV5-6 and TRBJ2-2; the D gene could be TRBD1 or TRBD2 (5 bases each). The CDR3 runs 14 residues. The germline V and J ends were trimmed by 4 bases and 8 bases, with 15 bases remaining between them. Germline CDR1 SGHDT, CDR2 YYEEEE. DNA of the CDR3: TGTGCCAGCAGCATCGGGACCGCAAGGGGGGAGCTGTTTTTT. Translation gives CASSIGTARGELFF. Filled out from reference TRBV5-6 and TRBJ2-2, the complete variable domain reads DAGVTQSPTHLIKTRGQQVTLRCSPKSGHDTVSWYQQALGQGPQFIFQYYEEEERQRGNFPDRFSGHQFPNYSSELNVNALLLGDSALYLCASSIGTARGELFFGEGSRLTVL.

This clone was detected a few times. Written as DNA, the CDR3 is TGTGCCAGCAGCTCTACGGGACAGGGGAGAACTGAAGCTTTCTTT. As protein: CASSSTGQGRTEAFF. The rearrangement joins TRBV7-9 to TRBJ1-1, with 10 bases identical to TRBD1. J gave up 5 bases and V 4 bases, and 7 bases lay outside the gene matches. The germline CDR1 and CDR2 sequences are SEHNR and FQNEAQ (reference sequence). This CDR3 has 15 residues.

The V gene is TRBV10-1, the J gene TRBJ2-7, with TRBD1 as a possible D gene (5 bases). The CDR3 runs to 14 residues. Trimming left V 3 bases short and J 0 bases short, with 9 bases between. CDR1 WNHNN and CDR2 SYGVQD come from the germline V gene (reference sequence). The DNA of the CDR3 is TGCGCCAGCAGTGATTTTGACAGCTCCTACGAGCAGTACTTC. Translation gives CASSDFDSSYEQYF.

The sample holds a few counts of this clone. The chain joins TRBV30 to TRBJ2-2; 9 bases fit TRBD1. The CDR3 loop spans 16 amino acids. Germline V gene lookup returns CDR1 GTSNPN and CDR2 SVGIG (reference sequence). Trimming at V came to 1 base and at J to 4 bases, leaving 7 bases not matched to a gene. In DNA form, the CDR3 reads TGTGCCTGGAGTGCCGGGACAGGGCGACGCACCGGGGAGCTGTTTTTT. This encodes CAWSAGTGRRTGELFF.

V usage is TRBV28 and J usage is TRBJ2-3; TRBD1 is a possible D gene (6 bases). Germline assignment: CDR1 MDHEN and CDR2 SYDVKM. Trimming stripped 3 bases from V and 4 bases from J, with 14 bases between. The CDR3 totals 15 residues. The chain's CDR3 is CASSLRQVPPDTQYF. DNA of the CDR3: TGTGCCAGCAGTTTGCGACAGGTTCCTCCAGATACGCAGTATTTT.